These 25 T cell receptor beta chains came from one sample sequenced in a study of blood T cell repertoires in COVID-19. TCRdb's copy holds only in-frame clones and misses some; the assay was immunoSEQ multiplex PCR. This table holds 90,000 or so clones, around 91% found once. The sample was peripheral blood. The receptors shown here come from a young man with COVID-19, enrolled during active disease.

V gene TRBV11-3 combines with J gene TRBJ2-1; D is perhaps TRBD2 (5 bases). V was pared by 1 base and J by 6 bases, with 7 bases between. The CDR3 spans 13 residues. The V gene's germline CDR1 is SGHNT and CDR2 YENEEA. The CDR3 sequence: CASSLGRANEQFF. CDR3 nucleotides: TGTGCCAGCAGCTTAGGGCGGGCCAATGAGCAGTTCTTC.

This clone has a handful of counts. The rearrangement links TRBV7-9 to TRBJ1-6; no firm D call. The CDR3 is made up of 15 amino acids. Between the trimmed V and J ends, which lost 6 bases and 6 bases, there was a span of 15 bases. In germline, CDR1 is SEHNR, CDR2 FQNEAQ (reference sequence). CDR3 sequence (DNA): TGTGCCAGCAGGCCCTCGGGAGGGTCTAATTCACCCCTCCACTTT. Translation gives CASRPSGGSNSPLHF.

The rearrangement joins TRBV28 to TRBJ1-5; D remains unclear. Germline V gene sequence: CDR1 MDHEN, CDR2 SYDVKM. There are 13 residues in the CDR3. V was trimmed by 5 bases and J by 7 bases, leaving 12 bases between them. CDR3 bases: TGTGCCAGCAGTCGGACTAGAGGACAGCCCCAGCATTTT. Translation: CASSRTRGQPQHF.

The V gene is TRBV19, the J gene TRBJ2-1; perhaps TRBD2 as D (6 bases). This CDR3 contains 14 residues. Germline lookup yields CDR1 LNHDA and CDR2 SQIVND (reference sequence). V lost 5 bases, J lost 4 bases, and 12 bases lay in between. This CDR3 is CASSFRDSYNEQFF. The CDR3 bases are TGTGCCAGTAGTTTCCGGGACTCTTACAATGAGCAGTTCTTC.

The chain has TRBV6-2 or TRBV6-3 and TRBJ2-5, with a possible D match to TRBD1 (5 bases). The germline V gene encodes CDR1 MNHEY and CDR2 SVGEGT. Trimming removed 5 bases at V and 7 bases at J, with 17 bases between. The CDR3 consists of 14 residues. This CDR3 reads CASSTTVDKSTQYF. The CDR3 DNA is TGTGCCAGCAGTACGACTGTGGACAAGTCGACCCAGTACTTC.

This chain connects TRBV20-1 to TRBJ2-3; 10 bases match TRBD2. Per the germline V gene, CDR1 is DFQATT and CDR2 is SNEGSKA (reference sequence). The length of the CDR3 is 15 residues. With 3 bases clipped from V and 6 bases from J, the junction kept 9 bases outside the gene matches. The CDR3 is CSASRASGSADTQYF. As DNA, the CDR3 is TGCAGTGCTAGTCGGGCTAGCGGGAGCGCGGATACGCAGTATTTT.

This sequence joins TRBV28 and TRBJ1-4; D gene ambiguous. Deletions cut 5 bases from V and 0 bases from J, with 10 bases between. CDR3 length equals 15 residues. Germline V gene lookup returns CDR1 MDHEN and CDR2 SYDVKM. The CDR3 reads CASSGLGATNEKLFF. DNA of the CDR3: TGTGCCAGCAGTGGACTGGGCGCAACTAATGAAAAACTGTTTTTT.

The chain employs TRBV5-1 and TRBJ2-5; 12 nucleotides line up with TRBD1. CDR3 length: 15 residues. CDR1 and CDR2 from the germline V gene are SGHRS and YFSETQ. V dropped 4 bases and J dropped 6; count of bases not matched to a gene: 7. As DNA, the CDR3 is TGCGCCAGCAGCGGGGACAGGGGGCGCTCCCAGACCCAGTACTTC. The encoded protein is CASSGDRGRSQTQYF.

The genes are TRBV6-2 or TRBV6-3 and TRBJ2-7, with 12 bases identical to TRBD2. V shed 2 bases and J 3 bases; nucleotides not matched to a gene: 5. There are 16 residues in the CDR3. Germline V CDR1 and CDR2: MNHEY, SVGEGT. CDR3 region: CASSYPRLAGDYEQYF. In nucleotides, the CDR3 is TGTGCCAGCAGTTACCCCAGACTAGCGGGAGACTACGAGCAGTACTTC.

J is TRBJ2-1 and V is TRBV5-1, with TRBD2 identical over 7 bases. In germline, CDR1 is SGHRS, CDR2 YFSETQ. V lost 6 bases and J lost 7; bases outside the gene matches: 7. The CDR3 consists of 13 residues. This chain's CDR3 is CASMVLGGNEQFF. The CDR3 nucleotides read TGCGCCAGCATGGTTTTGGGGGGGAATGAGCAGTTCTTC.

The CDR3 loop reads CASSQGIAVNTGELFF. The CDR3 region has the DNA TGTGCCAGCAGCCAAGGCATAGCGGTTAACACCGGGGAGCTGTTTTTT. The gene calls are TRBV3-1 (or the pseudogene TRBV3-2) and TRBJ2-2, with a tentative D call TRBD2 (6 bases). V lost 1 base to trimming and J lost 2 bases, with 11 bases between them. The CDR3 loop spans 16 amino acids. The germline gives CDR1 LGHDT, CDR2 YNNKEL (reference sequence).

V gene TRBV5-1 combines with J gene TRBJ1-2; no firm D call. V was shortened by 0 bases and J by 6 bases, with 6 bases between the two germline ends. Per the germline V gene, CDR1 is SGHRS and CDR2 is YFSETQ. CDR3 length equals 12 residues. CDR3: CASSLAGNGYTF. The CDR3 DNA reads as TGCGCCAGCAGCTTGGCCGGGAATGGCTACACCTTC.

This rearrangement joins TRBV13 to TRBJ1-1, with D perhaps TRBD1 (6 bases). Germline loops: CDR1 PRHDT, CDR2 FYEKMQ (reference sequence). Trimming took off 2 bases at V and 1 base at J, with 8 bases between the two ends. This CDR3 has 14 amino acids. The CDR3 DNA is TGTGCCAGCAGCTTACGGACAGCGAACACTGAAGCTTTCTTT. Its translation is CASSLRTANTEAFF.

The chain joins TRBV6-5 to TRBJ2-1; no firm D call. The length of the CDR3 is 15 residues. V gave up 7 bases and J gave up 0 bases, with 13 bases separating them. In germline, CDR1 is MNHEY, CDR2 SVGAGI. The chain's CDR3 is CASTRAPSSYNEQFF. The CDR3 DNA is TGTGCCAGCACTCGAGCGCCTAGCTCCTACAATGAGCAGTTCTTC.

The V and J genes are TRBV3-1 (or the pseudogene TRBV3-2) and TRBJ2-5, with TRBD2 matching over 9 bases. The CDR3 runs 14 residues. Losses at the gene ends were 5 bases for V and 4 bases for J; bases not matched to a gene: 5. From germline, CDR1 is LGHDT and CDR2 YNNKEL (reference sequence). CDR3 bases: TGTGCCAGCAGCGCCCTAGCGGGATCAGAGACCCAGTACTTC. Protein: CASSALAGSETQYF.

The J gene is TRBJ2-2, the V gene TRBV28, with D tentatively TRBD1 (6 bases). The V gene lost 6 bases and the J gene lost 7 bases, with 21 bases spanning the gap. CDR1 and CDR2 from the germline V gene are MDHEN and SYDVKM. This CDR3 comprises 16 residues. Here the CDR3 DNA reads TGTGCCAGCAGCGCATGGACAGACCGAACGGGCGGGGAGCTGTTTTTT. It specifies CASSAWTDRTGGELFF.

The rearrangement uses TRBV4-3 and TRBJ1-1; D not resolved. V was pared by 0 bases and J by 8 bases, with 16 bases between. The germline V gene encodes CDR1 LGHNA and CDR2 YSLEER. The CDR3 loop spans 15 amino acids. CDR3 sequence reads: CASSQDGPQVGEAFF. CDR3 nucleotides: TGCGCCAGCAGCCAAGATGGGCCGCAAGTAGGAGAAGCTTTCTTT.

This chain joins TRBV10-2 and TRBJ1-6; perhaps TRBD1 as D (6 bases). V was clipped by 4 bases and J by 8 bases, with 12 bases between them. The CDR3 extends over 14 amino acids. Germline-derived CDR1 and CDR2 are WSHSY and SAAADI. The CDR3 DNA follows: TGCGCCAGCAGTGCGGGGGGCGGGCATTCACCCCTCCACTTT. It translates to CASSAGGGHSPLHF.

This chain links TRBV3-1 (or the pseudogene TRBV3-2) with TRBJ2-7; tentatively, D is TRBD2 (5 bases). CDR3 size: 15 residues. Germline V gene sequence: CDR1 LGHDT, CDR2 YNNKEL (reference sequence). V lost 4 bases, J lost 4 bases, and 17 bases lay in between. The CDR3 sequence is CASSRGFEVVYEQYF. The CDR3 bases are TGTGCCAGCAGCCGAGGGTTTGAGGTGGTATACGAGCAGTACTTC.

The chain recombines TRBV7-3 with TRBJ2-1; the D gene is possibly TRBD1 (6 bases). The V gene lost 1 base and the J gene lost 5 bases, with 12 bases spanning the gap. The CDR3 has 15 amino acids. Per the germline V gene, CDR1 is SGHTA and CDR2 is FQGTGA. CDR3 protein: CASSLNGGAHNEQFF. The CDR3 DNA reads TGTGCCAGCAGCTTAAATGGGGGCGCCCACAATGAGCAGTTCTTC.

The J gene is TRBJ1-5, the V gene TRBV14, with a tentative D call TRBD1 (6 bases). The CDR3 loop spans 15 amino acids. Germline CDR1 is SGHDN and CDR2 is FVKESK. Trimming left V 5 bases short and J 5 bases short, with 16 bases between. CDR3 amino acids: CASSTGGGRDQPQHF. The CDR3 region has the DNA TGTGCCAGCAGCACGGGGGGCGGCCGCGATCAGCCCCAGCATTTT.

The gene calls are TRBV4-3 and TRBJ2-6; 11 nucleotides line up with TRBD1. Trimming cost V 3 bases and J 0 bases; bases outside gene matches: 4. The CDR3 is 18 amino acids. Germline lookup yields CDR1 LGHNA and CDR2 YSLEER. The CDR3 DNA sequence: TGCGCCAGCAGCCAGGGGGACAGGGGGGTCTCTGGGGCCAACGTCCTGACTTTC. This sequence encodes CASSQGDRGVSGANVLTF.

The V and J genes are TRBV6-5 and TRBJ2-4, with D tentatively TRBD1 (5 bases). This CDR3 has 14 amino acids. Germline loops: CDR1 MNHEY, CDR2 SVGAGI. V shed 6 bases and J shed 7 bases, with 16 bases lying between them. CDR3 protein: CASSVDMARNIQYF. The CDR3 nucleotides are TGTGCCAGCAGCGTGGACATGGCCCGCAACATTCAGTACTTC.

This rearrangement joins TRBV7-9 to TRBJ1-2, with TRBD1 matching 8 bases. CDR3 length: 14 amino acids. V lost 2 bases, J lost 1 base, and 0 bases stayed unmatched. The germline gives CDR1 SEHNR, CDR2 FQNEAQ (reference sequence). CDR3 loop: CASSLTGGNYGYTF. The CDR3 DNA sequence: TGTGCCAGCAGCTTAACAGGGGGTAACTATGGCTACACCTTC.

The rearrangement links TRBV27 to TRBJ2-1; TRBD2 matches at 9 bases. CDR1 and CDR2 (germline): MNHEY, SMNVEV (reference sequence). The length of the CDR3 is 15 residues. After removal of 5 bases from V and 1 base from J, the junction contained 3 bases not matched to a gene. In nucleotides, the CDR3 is TGTGCCAGCAGTCCTAGCGGGGAATCCTACAATGAGCAGTTCTTC. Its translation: CASSPSGESYNEQFF.